This record covers a single T cell receptor (beta chain). Its antigen is undetermined. This sample is part of a study of T cells expressing NK-cell markers. Study-level information: One of eight sequenced donors was HCMV-seronegative; the other seven were seropositive.

CDR3 length: 16 residues. Germline V gene lookup returns CDR1 SEHNR and CDR2 FQNEAQ (reference sequence). Study conclusions and caveats: The study found dominant NKG2C+ clonotypes at about 1.0-8% of CD8+ T cells in roughly six donors.

5'RACE template switching with UMIs produced the TCR beta cDNA. No DNA is given; TCRdb re-called the 5' RACE reads and lists each CDR3 protein once. The table lists 400,000 or so distinct CDR3 sequences. Specimen: blood T cells: a sorted CD56 or NKG2C T cell subset, CD4+ or CD8+ T cells, or bulk PBMC T cells (not recorded which). This TCR was recovered from a woman aged 45-59 years in good health. The chain combines TRBV7-9 with TRBJ2-1; the D call from TCRdb, TRBD1, cannot be confirmed without DNA. CDR3 loop: CASSSLRGSSYNEQFF.